Here is one T cell receptor (beta chain) with its context. This clonotype was detected ten times or more. Its target antigen remains unknown. No base qualities exist here, and no much larger clone lies one base off it. Libraries came from 5' RACE. TCRdb lists the instrument as Illumina HiSeq 2500. The second PCR ran for roughly 7 to 12 cycles and used a J-beta primer mix along with a sample-barcoded 5' primer. A template-switch 5' adaptor carrying 12 random nucleotides introduced a unique molecular identifier onto each TCR beta cDNA molecule. At least 2.5 million CDR3-containing paired-end reads were obtained from each sample. The Mint cDNA synthesis kit, primed by a TRBC-specific oligonucleotide, was used to synthesize first-strand cDNA from all RNA. All cDNA was treated with uracil-DNA glycosylase and then went through a first 18-cycle PCR with the universal primers M1SS and BC2_uni_R. In the authors' own workflow: For normalization, 1 million high-quality reads were randomly selected from each sample, with every read carrying a distinct molecular identifier. Instead of being binned into consensus sequences, reads with shared molecular identifiers were discarded. MiTCR, set to a Q25 quality threshold and the strictest error-elimination algorithm, was used for CDR3 identification, clonotype clustering and error correction. A nonparametric unseen species model using Euler transformation provided a lower-bound estimate of total TCR beta diversity. TCRdb passed the public sequencing reads through fastp at Q25 and MiXCR, retaining productive beta sequences. Duplicate CDR3 protein sequences are folded into a single record with the most common DNA and genes. The V and J calls and clone size come from TCRdb's table, not from the authors' own analysis. In this sample the table shows around 790,000 distinct CDR3 sequences, around 42% of which occur a single time. About 21% of the sample is taken by the ten largest.

This sample is drawn from a study of blood T cells in healthy people across ages (dated by TCRdb to the mid-2010s). A note on the overall study: In model experiments, template switching captured about one uniquely barcoded TCR beta cDNA molecule for every two T cells. To avoid experimental bias, donors of different ages were spread randomly across the sequencing lanes. Using deep sequencing normalized with unique cDNA molecular identifiers, the study measured how TCR beta repertoire diversity changes with age. Donors were grouped into four age groups: young (average roughly 17 years), middle-aged (39), aged (62) and long-lived (about 89). Using the same blood draw, the study looked at two additional independent replicas of 1 million unique cDNA reads for two donors, one aged 18 to 29 and the other aged 80 or older.

Systemically healthy Caucasian individuals from Russia, 39 in total and aged about 6 to 100 years, were included as donors. Each donor gave around 9 milliliters of peripheral blood, collected into EDTA-treated Vacutainer tubes. Ficoll-Paque density-gradient centrifugation was used to isolate PBMCs, with at least 6 million per sample. Total RNA was extracted from PBMCs with Trizol reagent, with at least 5 micrograms obtained per sample. For every donor, an aliquot of PBMCs went through flow cytometry to measure the percentages of naive CD45RAhigh/CD27high T cells. Study-level results and caveats: Estimates of total diversity from one million sequenced T cells were regarded as lower bounds and underestimates. Compared with the aged group, the long-lived group had more naive CD4+ T cells, fewer expanded clones and increased TCR diversity, suggesting age selection. There was a strong correlation between observed TCR beta diversity and the percentage of naive T cells measured by flow cytometry. As age increased, observed TCR beta diversity per million T cells dropped in a roughly linear way, and a significant reduction was already evident by age approximately 40. The CMV infection status of donors was not known, potentially confounding age-related changes in expanded clonotypes. Since profiling was done on bulk unsorted PBMCs, naive and antigen-experienced compartments could not be conclusively compared.

Including the terminal cysteine and phenylalanine, the CDR3 comprises 15 residues. Only CDR3 DNA is held: 45 bases, read in frame from base 1. The germline V end is reduced by 7 bases and the J end by 3 bases; junction bases left unmatched: 8. For CDR1 and CDR2, the germline V gene lists SQVTM and ANQGSEA. The sample consisted of blood. The chain uses TRBV29-1 and TRBJ2-1; 11 nucleotides in the junction match TRBD1. The TCR originated in a man in his 60s in good health. The CDR3 reads CSAPGQGAFYNEQFF. The DNA is as follows: TGCAGCGCCCCAGGACAGGGGGCCTTCTACAATGAGCAGTTCTTC.